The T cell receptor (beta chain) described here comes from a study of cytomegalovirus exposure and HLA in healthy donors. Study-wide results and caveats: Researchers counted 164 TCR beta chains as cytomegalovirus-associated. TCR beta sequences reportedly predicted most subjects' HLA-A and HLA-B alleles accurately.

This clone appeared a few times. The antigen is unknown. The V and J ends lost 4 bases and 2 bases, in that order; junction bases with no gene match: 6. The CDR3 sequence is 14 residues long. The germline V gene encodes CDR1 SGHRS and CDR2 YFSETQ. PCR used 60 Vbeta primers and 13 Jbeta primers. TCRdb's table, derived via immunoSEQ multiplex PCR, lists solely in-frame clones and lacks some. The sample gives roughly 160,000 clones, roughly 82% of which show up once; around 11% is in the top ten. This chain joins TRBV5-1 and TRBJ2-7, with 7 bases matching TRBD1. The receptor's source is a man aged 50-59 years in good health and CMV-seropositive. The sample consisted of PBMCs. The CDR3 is CASSGTGQTYEQYF. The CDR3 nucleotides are TGCGCCAGCAGCGGAACGGGACAGACCTACGAGCAGTACTTC. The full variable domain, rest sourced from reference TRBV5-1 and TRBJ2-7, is KAGVTQTPRYLIKTRGQQVTLSCSPISGHRSVSWYQQTPGQGLQFLFEYFSETQRNKGNFPGRFSGRQFSNSRSEMNVSTLELGDSALYLCASSGTGQTYEQYFGPGTRLTVT.